A single sample gave rise to the 29 T cell receptor beta chains below, sequenced in a study of cytomegalovirus exposure and HLA in healthy donors. Only in-frame clones appear in the TCRdb table, and some are missing; sequencing was by immunoSEQ multiplex PCR. The data hold 200,000 or so clones, with 90% to 95% observed a single time. Specimen: PBMCs. These receptors all stem from a woman between 18 and 29 years old in good health and CMV-seronegative.

In the case of this clone: This CDR3 is also generated by other DNA sequences in the sample. The chain recombines TRBV29-1 with TRBJ2-7; 10 bases align to TRBD1. Germline assignment: CDR1 SQVTM and CDR2 ANQGSEA. The CDR3 covers 13 residues. Trimming took 5 bases from V and 4 from J; bases not matched to a gene: 5. The CDR3 loop reads CSVRDRGSYEQYF. Written as DNA, the CDR3 is TGCAGCGTTCGGGACAGGGGATCTTACGAGCAGTACTTC.

The chain uses TRBV28 and TRBJ1-1; maybe TRBD1 (6 bases). Trimming stripped 10 bases from V and 2 bases from J, with 17 bases between. This CDR3 contains 14 residues. Germline V gives CDR1 MDHEN, CDR2 SYDVKM. CDR3 nucleotides: TGTGCCATCGGGACACCCCTGGGAAACACTGAAGCTTTCTTT. It codes for CAIGTPLGNTEAFF.

The chain recombines TRBV5-1 with TRBJ2-2; TRBD2 might be the D (6 bases). Germline assignment: CDR1 SGHRS and CDR2 YFSETQ. V was cut by 3 bases and J by 6 bases, with 12 bases left in between. This CDR3 region has 14 residues. CDR3 region: CASSWDAGSGELFF. The DNA for the CDR3 is TGCGCCAGCAGCTGGGACGCGGGGTCCGGGGAGCTGTTTTTT.

V usage is TRBV5-3 and J usage is TRBJ1-4; perhaps TRBD1 as D (6 bases). TRBV5-3 falls under the ORF class, with uncertain function. There are 15 residues in the CDR3. Between the trimmed V and J ends, which lost 0 bases and 8 bases, there was a span of 14 bases. This CDR3 reads CARSLEGVGVEKLFF. CDR3 bases: TGTGCCAGAAGCTTGGAGGGGGTGGGAGTCGAAAAACTGTTTTTT.

The chain carries TRBV11-2 and TRBJ2-5; D uncertain. The CDR3 has 14 residues. From germline, CDR1 is SGHAT and CDR2 FQNNGV. The V end was cut by 3 bases, the J end by 2 bases, with 10 bases between. This chain's CDR3 is CASSFYGPQETQYF. DNA of the CDR3: TGTGCCAGCAGCTTTTACGGTCCACAAGAGACCCAGTACTTC.

The V call is TRBV12-5, the J call TRBJ1-1, with D perhaps TRBD1 (6 bases). Germline V gene lookup returns CDR1 LGHNT and CDR2 FRNRAP. The CDR3 runs 15 residues. V gave up 0 bases and J gave up 4 bases, with 12 bases separating them. The CDR3 protein is CASGLVQGLITEAFF. The CDR3 DNA is TGTGCTAGTGGTTTGGTTCAGGGGCTCATCACTGAAGCTTTCTTT.

CDR3 loop: CEQPNYEQYF. For the CDR3, the DNA is TGTGAACAGCCCAACTACGAGCAGTACTTC. The rearrangement uses TRBV25-1 and TRBJ2-7; D gene unclear. Germline V gene lookup returns CDR1 MGHDK and CDR2 SYGVNS. The CDR3 runs to 10 residues.

The V and J genes are TRBV5-1 and TRBJ2-3; 11 nucleotides match TRBD2. This CDR3 is 15 amino acids long. Germline V gene sequence: CDR1 SGHRS, CDR2 YFSETQ. V was clipped by 6 bases and J by 4 bases; unmatched bases: 7. The CDR3 is CASTTLAGESDTQYF. DNA of the CDR3: TGCGCCAGCACCACACTAGCGGGAGAATCAGATACGCAGTATTTT.

This rearrangement joins TRBV29-1 to TRBJ2-1, with 8 nucleotides matching TRBD2. The CDR3 totals 17 residues. V was clipped by 6 bases and J by 8 bases; unmatched bases: 21. CDR1 and CDR2 from the germline V gene are SQVTM and ANQGSEA. This CDR3 is CSVGGTTGTRSFDEQFF. The DNA of the CDR3 is TGCAGCGTAGGGGGAACCACCGGGACTAGGTCTTTTGATGAGCAGTTCTTC.

The chain recombines TRBV29-1 with TRBJ1-1, with 7 positions matching TRBD1. The germline V gene encodes CDR1 SQVTM and CDR2 ANQGSEA. The CDR3 runs to 13 residues. J lost 4 bases, V lost 5 bases, and 7 bases had no gene match. The CDR3 loop is CSVKKGAFTEAFF. For the CDR3, the DNA is TGCAGCGTTAAGAAGGGGGCTTTCACTGAAGCTTTCTTT.

The CDR3 reads CSVMGQGAGSEKLFF. The CDR3 DNA follows: TGCAGCGTTATGGGACAGGGGGCGGGTAGTGAAAAACTGTTTTTT. The chain combines TRBV29-1 with TRBJ1-4; 12 bases align to TRBD1. J lost 7 bases, V lost 5 bases, and 8 bases had no gene match. The CDR3 consists of 15 residues. From germline, CDR1 is SQVTM and CDR2 ANQGSEA.

This clone occurred once. This sequence joins TRBV13 and TRBJ2-2; 15 bases line up with TRBD2. CDR3 length equals 17 residues. V gave up 4 bases and J gave up 5 bases; unmatched junction bases: 5. CDR1 and CDR2 from the germline V gene are PRHDT and FYEKMQ (reference sequence). The CDR3 here is CASSSGLAGGTTGELFF. CDR3 nucleotides: TGTGCCAGCAGCTCTGGACTAGCGGGAGGGACAACCGGGGAGCTGTTTTTT.

The chain uses TRBV19 and TRBJ2-7; 10 positions match TRBD1. CDR1 and CDR2 (germline): LNHDA, SQIVND (reference sequence). V dropped 5 bases and J dropped 1; count of bases not matched to a gene: 5. CDR3 length: 15 amino acids. CDR3 protein: CASSPGQGGSYEQYF. The CDR3 bases are TGTGCCAGTAGTCCCGGACAGGGGGGTTCCTACGAGCAGTACTTC.

V and J are TRBV29-1 and TRBJ2-1, with TRBD2 matching over 7 bases. The CDR3 runs to 12 residues. The germline V gene encodes CDR1 SQVTM and CDR2 ANQGSEA. Trimming cost V 5 bases and J 13 bases; bases outside gene matches: 11. CDR3 nucleotide sequence: TGCAGCGTTTGGGGGAGGGAGGGCTACCAGTTCTTC. It codes for CSVWGREGYQFF.

The rearrangement joins TRBV15 to TRBJ2-5, with TRBD1 identical over 11 bases. Germline CDR1 LNHNV, CDR2 YYDKDF (reference sequence). This CDR3 has 15 amino acids. Losses at the gene ends were 5 bases for V and 2 bases for J; bases not matched to a gene: 4. CDR3 in DNA: TGTGCCACCAGCTTGGACAGGGGGCGGCAAGAGACCCAGTACTTC. Its translation: CATSLDRGRQETQYF.

V gene TRBV13 combines with J gene TRBJ2-1; tentatively, D is TRBD2 (6 bases). This CDR3 contains 14 residues. Germline values: CDR1 PRHDT, CDR2 FYEKMQ (reference sequence). V was shortened by 0 bases and J by 6 bases, with 9 bases between the two germline ends. CDR3 protein: CASSLGRGGNEQFF. Written as DNA, the CDR3 is TGTGCCAGCAGCTTAGGGCGGGGTGGCAATGAGCAGTTCTTC.

Regarding this clone: At one end, the junction sequence differs from germline, possibly due to a read error. Within the sample, other DNA sequences also encode this same CDR3. This chain connects TRBV5-1 to TRBJ1-5; 7 bases agree with TRBD1. The germline V gene has CDR1 SGHRS and CDR2 YFSETQ. The CDR3 spans 14 residues. The CDR3 protein is CASSLVGGNQPQHF. CDR3 nucleotide sequence: TGCGCCAGCAGCTTGGTAGGGGGCAACCAGCCCCAGCATTTT. Full variable domain (missing parts from reference TRBV5-1 and TRBJ1-5): KAGVTQTPRYLIKTRGQQVTLSCSPISGHRSVSWYQQTPGQGLQFLFEYFSETQRNKGNFPGRFSGRQFSNSRSEMNVSTLELGDSALYLCASSLVGGNQPQHFGDGTRLSIL.

This clone was picked up one time. This chain connects TRBV6-4 to TRBJ1-2; the match to TRBD1 covers 7 bases. The V segment lost 9 bases and the J segment 7 bases; nucleotides outside the gene matches: 20. The CDR3 covers 16 residues. Germline V lookup: CDR1 MRHNA, CDR2 SNTAGT. CDR3 region: CARGFGQAREKAGYTF. CDR3 DNA sequence: TGTGCCAGAGGGTTTGGACAGGCACGGGAGAAAGCTGGCTACACCTTC.

CDR3 nucleotide sequence: TGCGCCAGCAGCTTTATGTCTAGCGGGATCTACGAGCAGTACTTC. Protein product: CASSFMSSGIYEQYF. The J gene is TRBJ2-7, the V gene TRBV5-1, with 9 bases identical to TRBD2. With V trimmed by 2 bases and J by 3 bases, 6 bases remained unmatched. This CDR3 is 15 amino acids long. Germline V gene data show CDR1 as SGHRS and CDR2 as YFSETQ.

This sequence joins TRBV7-8 and TRBJ1-2, with a weak D call TRBD1 (5 bases). Germline V gene data show CDR1 as SGHVS and CDR2 as FQNEAQ. V was pared by 5 bases and J by 7 bases, with 20 bases between. This CDR3 comprises 15 residues. Here the CDR3 reads CASSHPGRAGGGYTF. The CDR3 DNA is TGTGCCAGCAGCCACCCAGGGAGGGCTGGCGGTGGCTACACCTTC.

V is TRBV4-1 and J is TRBJ1-2; a weak D match, TRBD1 (5 bases). The V and J ends lost 1 base and 4 bases respectively, with 16 bases between them. Germline-derived CDR1 and CDR2 are MGHRA and YSYEKL. This CDR3 contains 16 residues. The CDR3 DNA reads as TGCGCCAGCAGCCAAGGGGTCCAGGGCGACCCCTATGGCTACACCTTC. Amino acids: CASSQGVQGDPYGYTF.

This clone was seen repeatedly, ten times or more. V gene TRBV30 combines with J gene TRBJ2-7; possibly TRBD2 for D (6 bases). This CDR3 comprises 14 residues. Trimming pared 0 bases from V and 5 bases from J, leaving 14 bases between. The germline gives CDR1 GTSNPN, CDR2 SVGIG (reference sequence). This CDR3 reads CAWSVPGRNHEQYF. In DNA, the CDR3 is TGTGCCTGGAGTGTACCCGGGAGAAACCACGAGCAGTACTTC.

This clone was detected a few times. The chain employs TRBV11-3 and TRBJ1-1; 7 nucleotides line up with TRBD1. The CDR3 totals 13 residues. V was pared by 5 bases and J by 3 bases, with 3 bases of the junction left unmatched. The germline gives CDR1 SGHNT, CDR2 YENEEA. CDR3 amino acids: CASSRGTDTEAFF. The DNA for the CDR3 is TGTGCCAGCAGCCGAGGGACAGACACTGAAGCTTTCTTT. The full variable domain, completed using reference TRBV11-3 and TRBJ1-1, is EAGVVQSPRYKIIEKKQPVAFWCNPISGHNTLYWYLQNLGQGPELLIRYENEEAVDDSQLPKDRFSAERLKGVDSTLKIQPAELGDSAVYLCASSRGTDTEAFFGQGTRLTVV.

The genes are TRBV28 and TRBJ1-1; no definite D call. This CDR3 spans 11 amino acids. The V gene lost 3 bases and the J gene lost 8 bases, with 7 bases spanning the gap. CDR1 MDHEN and CDR2 SYDVKM come from the germline V gene. For the CDR3, the DNA is TGTGCCAGCAGTTTGGGGAGAGAAGCTTTCTTT. Encoded protein: CASSLGREAFF. Filled out from reference TRBV28 and TRBJ1-1, the complete variable domain reads DVKVTQSSRYLVKRTGEKVFLECVQDMDHENMFWYRQDPGLGLRLIYFSYDVKMKEKGDIPEGYSVSREKKERFSLILESASTNQTSMYLCASSLGREAFFGQGTRLTVV.

The chain links TRBV29-1 to TRBJ2-5, with D possibly being TRBD2 (5 bases). Germline V lookup: CDR1 SQVTM, CDR2 ANQGSEA. The CDR3 is 16 residues long. Between the trimmed V and J ends, which lost 5 bases and 2 bases, there was a span of 21 bases. The CDR3 DNA is TGCAGCGTTTCCTCGGCCTTGGAGGTGATTCAAGAGACCCAGTACTTC. Residues: CSVSSALEVIQETQYF. Complete variable domain (other parts from reference TRBV29-1 and TRBJ2-5): SAVISQKPSRDICQRGTSLTIQCQVDSQVTMMFWYRQQPGQSLTLIATANQGSEATYESGFVIDKFPISRPNLTFSTLTVSNMSPEDSSIYLCSVSSALEVIQETQYFGPGTRLLVL.

The chain links TRBV23-1 to TRBJ2-7; D is perhaps TRBD1 (6 bases). TRBV23-1 is an ORF for which the function is uncertain. This CDR3 spans 14 amino acids. V lost 6 bases, J lost 0 bases, and 12 bases lay in between. Here the CDR3 DNA reads TGCGCCAGCAGCCTCGGACAGAGCTCCTACGAGCAGTACTTC. Translation: CASSLGQSSYEQYF.

The chain has TRBV7-9 and TRBJ2-7; TRBD1 matches at 8 bases. The CDR3 contains 14 residues. V shed 5 bases and J 2 bases; nucleotides not matched to a gene: 5. The germline CDR1 and CDR2 sequences are SEHNR and FQNEAQ (reference sequence). The CDR3 DNA follows: TGTGCCAGCAGCCTTCCGACAGGGGCCTACGAGCAGTACTTC. Translated: CASSLPTGAYEQYF. Looking up the rest from reference TRBV7-9 and TRBJ2-7 gives the full variable domain: DTGVSQNPRHKITKRGQNVTFRCDPISEHNRLYWYRQTLGQGPEFLTYFQNEAQLEKSRLLSDRFSAERPKGSFSTLEIQRTEQGDSAMYLCASSLPTGAYEQYFGPGTRLTVT.

The chain links TRBV9 to TRBJ2-3, with D unclear. Germline CDR1 reads SGDLS; CDR2 reads YYNGEE. Trimming left V 0 bases short and J 4 bases short, with 6 bases between. This CDR3 spans 13 amino acids. The CDR3 protein is CASSVVLADTQYF. The DNA for the CDR3 is TGTGCCAGCAGCGTAGTTCTAGCAGATACGCAGTATTTT.

V and J are TRBV14 and TRBJ1-1, with a possible D match to TRBD1 (6 bases). The CDR3 runs to 15 residues. Germline assignment: CDR1 SGHDN and CDR2 FVKESK. V was shortened by 0 bases and J by 3 bases, with 11 bases between the two germline ends. This CDR3 reads CASSQDPGAYTEAFF. The DNA for the CDR3 is TGTGCCAGCAGCCAAGATCCAGGGGCGTACACTGAAGCTTTCTTT.